This is a list of T cell receptor beta chains from one sample in a study of cytomegalovirus exposure and HLA in healthy donors. The protocol was immunoSEQ multiplex PCR, while the TCRdb copy is restricted to in-frame clones and leaves out a portion. The sample shows around 160,000 clones, 80% of them seen only once. Specimen: PBMCs. Every receptor here comes from a man aged 18-30 years in good health and CMV-seropositive. Both conserved end residues are part of each CDR3. D genes are given only for firm matches. The listing skips clone size in some rows; elsewhere it reads once, few, many or a size class.

j_call: TRBJ2-5; d_call: .; v_call: TRBV12-5; clone_size: .; cdr3_aa: CASGLSGGHRETQYF; cdr3_nt: TGTGCTAGTGGTTTAAGTGGGGGCCATCGGGAGACCCAGTACTTC
j_call: TRBJ2-5; d_call: .; v_call: TRBV27; clone_size: once; cdr3_aa: CASSFRSQETQYF; cdr3_nt: TGTGCCAGCAGTTTCCGCAGCCAAGAGACCCAGTACTTC
j_call: TRBJ2-2; d_call: .; v_call: TRBV4-1; clone_size: .; cdr3_aa: CASSRPPGTSNTGELFF; cdr3_nt: TGCGCCAGCAGCCGCCCCCCCGGGACATCGAACACCGGGGAGCTGTTTTTT
j_call: TRBJ2-2; d_call: .; v_call: TRBV11-2; clone_size: once; cdr3_aa: CASSDPRGALTELFF; cdr3_nt: TGTGCCAGCAGCGACCCCAGGGGCGCGCTTACAGAGCTGTTTTTT
j_call: TRBJ2-3; d_call: .; v_call: TRBV7-9; clone_size: .; cdr3_aa: CASRLGGADTQYF; cdr3_nt: TGTGCCAGCAGACTCGGCGGGGCAGATACGCAGTATTTT
j_call: TRBJ1-3; d_call: .; v_call: TRBV2; clone_size: .; cdr3_aa: CASSPNQGLGNTIYF; cdr3_nt: TGTGCCAGCAGCCCTAACCAGGGTCTGGGCAACACCATATATTTT
j_call: TRBJ2-1; d_call: .; v_call: TRBV5-6; clone_size: .; cdr3_aa: CASSLGASSYNEQFF; cdr3_nt: TGTGCCAGCAGCTTGGGAGCGAGCTCCTACAATGAGCAGTTCTTC
j_call: TRBJ2-1; d_call: TRBD2; v_call: TRBV5-1; clone_size: .; cdr3_aa: CASSFGGGVSSEQFF; cdr3_nt: TGCGCCAGCAGCTTCGGCGGGGGGGTATCTAGTGAGCAGTTCTTC
j_call: TRBJ2-1; d_call: TRBD1; v_call: TRBV2; clone_size: once; cdr3_aa: CATLAGTGWYEQFF; cdr3_nt: TGTGCCACCTTGGCCGGGACAGGGTGGTATGAGCAGTTCTTC
j_call: TRBJ1-1; d_call: .; v_call: TRBV25-1; clone_size: .; cdr3_aa: CASSEYSRSVEAFF; cdr3_nt: TGTGCCAGCAGTGAATACTCCAGGTCCGTTGAAGCTTTCTTT
j_call: TRBJ1-1; d_call: TRBD1; v_call: TRBV10-3; clone_size: .; cdr3_aa: CAISELLQGAGAFF; cdr3_nt: TGTGCCATCAGTGAGTTGCTACAGGGGGCGGGAGCTTTCTTT
j_call: TRBJ2-7; d_call: .; v_call: TRBV6-1; clone_size: .; cdr3_aa: CASSGTLAYEQYF; cdr3_nt: TGTGCCAGCTCCGGGACACTTGCCTACGAGCAGTACTTC
j_call: TRBJ2-7; d_call: TRBD1; v_call: TRBV7-8; clone_size: .; cdr3_aa: CASSGRDRVNEQYF; cdr3_nt: TGTGCCAGCAGCGGCCGGGACAGGGTTAACGAGCAGTACTTC
j_call: TRBJ1-4; d_call: TRBD1; v_call: TRBV5-1; clone_size: .; cdr3_aa: CASSPGTVTNEKLFF; cdr3_nt: TGCGCCAGCAGCCCGGGGACAGTTACTAATGAAAAACTGTTTTTT
j_call: TRBJ2-1; d_call: TRBD1; v_call: TRBV6-5; clone_size: .; cdr3_aa: CASSGGQGLNNEQFF; cdr3_nt: TGTGCCAGCAGTGGAGGACAGGGGCTCAACAATGAGCAGTTCTTC
j_call: TRBJ2-5; d_call: .; v_call: TRBV4-1; clone_size: .; cdr3_aa: CASSHHREPVLQETQYF; cdr3_nt: TGCGCCAGCAGCCACCACAGGGAGCCCGTGCTCCAAGAGACCCAGTACTTC
j_call: TRBJ2-2; d_call: .; v_call: TRBV28; clone_size: .; cdr3_aa: CASSLTENTGELFF; cdr3_nt: TGTGCCAGCAGTCTAACAGAGAACACCGGGGAGCTGTTTTTT
j_call: TRBJ2-7; d_call: .; v_call: TRBV6-1; clone_size: once; cdr3_aa: CASSGTVEQYF; cdr3_nt: TGTGCCAGCAGTGGGACAGTCGAGCAGTACTTC
j_call: TRBJ1-2; d_call: TRBD1; v_call: TRBV7-8; clone_size: .; cdr3_aa: CASSGAGGYGYTF; cdr3_nt: TGTGCCAGCAGTGGGGCAGGGGGCTATGGCTACACCTTC
j_call: TRBJ2-3; d_call: .; v_call: TRBV29-1; clone_size: .; cdr3_aa: CSVKLADTQYF; cdr3_nt: TGCAGCGTCAAACTGGCAGATACGCAGTATTTT
j_call: TRBJ1-2; d_call: .; v_call: TRBV28; clone_size: .; cdr3_aa: CASSAAAGLGGYTF; cdr3_nt: TGTGCCAGCAGTGCCGCGGCAGGGCTCGGTGGCTACACCTTC
j_call: TRBJ2-1; d_call: .; v_call: TRBV11-3; clone_size: .; cdr3_aa: CASSLTGRVFNEQFF; cdr3_nt: TGTGCCAGCAGCTTAACAGGGAGGGTTTTTAATGAGCAGTTCTTC
j_call: TRBJ2-7; d_call: .; v_call: TRBV2; clone_size: .; cdr3_aa: CASIRGITYEQYF; cdr3_nt: TGTGCCAGCATAAGGGGGATCACCTACGAGCAGTACTTC
j_call: TRBJ1-3; d_call: .; v_call: TRBV6-5; clone_size: .; cdr3_aa: CASSRDIFSGNTIYF; cdr3_nt: TGTGCCAGCAGTAGGGACATTTTCTCTGGAAACACCATATATTTT
j_call: TRBJ2-7; d_call: .; v_call: TRBV6-1; clone_size: .; cdr3_aa: CASISGWNEQYF; cdr3_nt: TGTGCCAGCATTTCAGGGTGGAACGAGCAGTACTTC
j_call: TRBJ2-7; d_call: .; v_call: TRBV30; clone_size: .; cdr3_aa: CAWRPLGLGGEQYF; cdr3_nt: TGTGCCTGGCGCCCACTGGGGCTAGGCGGCGAGCAGTACTTC
j_call: TRBJ1-2; d_call: .; v_call: TRBV7-8; clone_size: .; cdr3_aa: CASSLPGVGYGYTF; cdr3_nt: TGTGCCAGCAGCTTACCGGGTGTAGGATATGGCTACACCTTC
j_call: TRBJ1-1; d_call: .; v_call: TRBV5-5; clone_size: few; cdr3_aa: CASSVQGIFGRTEAFF; cdr3_nt: TGTGCCAGCAGCGTTCAAGGTATCTTTGGCAGGACTGAAGCTTTCTTT
j_call: TRBJ2-7; d_call: .; v_call: TRBV7-6; clone_size: .; cdr3_aa: CASSLADSGSYEQYF; cdr3_nt: TGTGCCAGCAGCCTCGCGGACAGTGGATCCTACGAGCAGTACTTC
j_call: TRBJ2-1; d_call: .; v_call: TRBV7-9; clone_size: .; cdr3_aa: CASVGVTYNEQFF; cdr3_nt: TGTGCCAGCGTCGGGGTGACCTACAATGAGCAGTTCTTC
j_call: TRBJ1-1; d_call: .; v_call: TRBV5-4; clone_size: .; cdr3_aa: CASSWGGGNTEAFF; cdr3_nt: TGTGCCAGCAGCTGGGGGGGTGGGAACACTGAAGCTTTCTTT
j_call: TRBJ2-1; d_call: TRBD2; v_call: TRBV6-4; clone_size: .; cdr3_aa: CASSETSGGVNEQFF; cdr3_nt: TGTGCCAGCAGTGAAACTAGTGGGGGGGTAAATGAGCAGTTCTTC
j_call: TRBJ2-7; d_call: TRBD1; v_call: TRBV4-1; clone_size: few; cdr3_aa: CASSLGTVTYEQYF; cdr3_nt: TGCGCCAGCAGCCTTGGGACAGTTACCTACGAGCAGTACTTC
j_call: TRBJ2-7; d_call: TRBD2; v_call: TRBV6-6; clone_size: .; cdr3_aa: CASSRAGGPYEQYF; cdr3_nt: TGTGCCAGCAGTCGAGCGGGAGGGCCCTACGAGCAGTACTTC
j_call: TRBJ2-7; d_call: .; v_call: TRBV2; clone_size: .; cdr3_aa: CASRDTSSYEQYF; cdr3_nt: TGTGCCAGCAGGGACACGAGCTCCTACGAGCAGTACTTC
j_call: TRBJ2-2; d_call: .; v_call: TRBV2; clone_size: .; cdr3_aa: CASSEEGRAGELFF; cdr3_nt: TGTGCCAGCAGTGAGGAGGGTCGGGCCGGGGAGCTGTTTTTT
j_call: TRBJ2-7; d_call: .; v_call: TRBV29-1; clone_size: .; cdr3_aa: CSVPRDGTYEQYF; cdr3_nt: TGCAGCGTCCCGCGGGACGGAACCTACGAGCAGTACTTC
j_call: TRBJ2-5; d_call: .; v_call: TRBV9; clone_size: .; cdr3_aa: CASSIGVGQETQYF; cdr3_nt: TGTGCCAGCAGCATCGGGGTGGGGCAAGAGACCCAGTACTTC
j_call: TRBJ1-2; d_call: .; v_call: TRBV10-3; clone_size: .; cdr3_aa: CAISVGEVGYTF; cdr3_nt: TGTGCCATCAGTGTAGGGGAGGTTGGCTACACCTTC
j_call: TRBJ2-7; d_call: .; v_call: TRBV27; clone_size: .; cdr3_aa: CASSLSISGPFGMPYEQYF; cdr3_nt: TGTGCCAGCAGTTTATCGATTTCGGGCCCCTTCGGGATGCCCTACGAGCAGTACTTC
j_call: TRBJ2-7; d_call: .; v_call: TRBV21-1; clone_size: .; cdr3_aa: CASSNNLAGEQYF; cdr3_nt: TGTGCCAGCAGCAATAATTTGGCGGGCGAGCAGTACTTC
j_call: TRBJ1-2; d_call: .; v_call: TRBV5-4; clone_size: .; cdr3_aa: CASRNWGGHGYTF; cdr3_nt: TGTGCCAGCAGAAACTGGGGGGGGCACGGCTACACCTTC
j_call: TRBJ1-1; d_call: .; v_call: TRBV9; clone_size: .; cdr3_aa: CASSPGQPEAFF; cdr3_nt: TGTGCCAGCAGCCCCGGACAGCCTGAAGCTTTCTTT
j_call: TRBJ2-2; d_call: .; v_call: TRBV28; clone_size: .; cdr3_aa: CASSSRGADGTGELFF; cdr3_nt: TGTGCCAGCAGCTCCAGGGGGGCAGACGGCACCGGGGAGCTGTTTTTT